The entry that follows covers one T cell receptor beta chain sequence. This record belongs to a study of blood T cell repertoires in COVID-19. The junction had 11 bases not matched to a gene; V was cut back by 3 bases and J by 9 bases. There are 14 residues in the CDR3. CDR1 and CDR2 from the germline V gene are MNHEY and SMNVEV (reference sequence). Only in-frame clones appear in the TCRdb table, and some are missing; sequencing was by immunoSEQ multiplex PCR. The sample carries 150,000 to 200,000 clones, about 85% recorded once. This sequence originates from a woman in her seventies with COVID-19, enrolled during active disease. This sequence joins TRBV27 and TRBJ2-7, with 7 bases fitting TRBD1. The specimen was peripheral blood. The CDR3 DNA sequence: TGTGCCAGCAGTTTTGGCGCAGGGGGTAGGGGGCAGTACGTC. Its translation: CASSFGAGGRGQYV.